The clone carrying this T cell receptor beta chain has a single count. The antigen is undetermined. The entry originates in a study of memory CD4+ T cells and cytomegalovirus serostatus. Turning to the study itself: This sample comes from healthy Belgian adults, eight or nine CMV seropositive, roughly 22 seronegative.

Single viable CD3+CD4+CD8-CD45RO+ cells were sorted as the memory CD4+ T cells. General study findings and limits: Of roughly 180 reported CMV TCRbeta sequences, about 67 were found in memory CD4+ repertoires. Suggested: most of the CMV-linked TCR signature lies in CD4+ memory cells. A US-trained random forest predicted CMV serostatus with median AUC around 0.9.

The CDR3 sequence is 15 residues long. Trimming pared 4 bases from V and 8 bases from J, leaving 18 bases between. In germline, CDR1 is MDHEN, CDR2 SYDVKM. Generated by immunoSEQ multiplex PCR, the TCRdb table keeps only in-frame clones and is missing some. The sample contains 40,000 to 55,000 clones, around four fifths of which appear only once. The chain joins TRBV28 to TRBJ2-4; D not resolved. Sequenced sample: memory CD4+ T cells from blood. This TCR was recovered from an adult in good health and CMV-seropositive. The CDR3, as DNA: TGTGCCAGCAGTTCCCCCCTTTCTGTTGCGGACATTCAGTACTTC. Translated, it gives CASSSPLSVADIQYF.